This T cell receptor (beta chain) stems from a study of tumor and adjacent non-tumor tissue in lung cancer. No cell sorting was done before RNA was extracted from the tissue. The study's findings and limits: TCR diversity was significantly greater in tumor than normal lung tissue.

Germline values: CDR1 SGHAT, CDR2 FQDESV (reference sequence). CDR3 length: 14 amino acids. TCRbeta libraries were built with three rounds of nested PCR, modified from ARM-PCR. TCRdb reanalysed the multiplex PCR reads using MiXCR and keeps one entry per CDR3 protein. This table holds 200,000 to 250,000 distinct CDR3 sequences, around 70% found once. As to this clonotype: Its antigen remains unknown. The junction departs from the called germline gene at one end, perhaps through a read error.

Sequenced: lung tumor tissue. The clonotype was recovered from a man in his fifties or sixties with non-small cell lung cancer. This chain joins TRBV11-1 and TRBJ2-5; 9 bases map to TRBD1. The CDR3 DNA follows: TGTGCCAGCAGCTTGGGACAGGGAGGAGGGACCCGGTACTTC. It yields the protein CASSLGQGGGTRYF.